A single sample gave rise to the 4 T cell receptor beta chains below, sequenced in a study of identical twins. TCRdb reprocessed the 5' RACE reads with MiXCR, giving one entry per CDR3 protein. The data contain about 220,000 distinct CDR3 sequences, about 7.5% of them singletons. These data also featured in a second study, about yellow fever vaccine responses in identical twins.

The specimen sequenced was memory (CD45RO+) T cells sorted from blood. All receptors come from a woman younger than 30 in good health.

This clonotype occurred many times. The gene calls are TRBV15 and TRBJ1-1; a possible D gene is TRBD1 (5 bases). This CDR3 is built from 16 residues. Germline CDR1 is LNHNV and CDR2 is YYDKDF (reference sequence). The germline V and J ends were trimmed by 1 base and 3 bases, with 15 bases remaining between them. The CDR3 DNA reads TGTGCCACCAGCAGAGCCGGAGGGGTTTCGGACACTGAAGCTTTCTTT. This sequence encodes CATSRAGGVSDTEAFF.

This clonotype was picked up many times. The J gene is TRBJ2-2, the V gene TRBV12-3 or TRBV12-4; TRBD1 might be the D (5 bases). Trimming took off 6 bases at V and 2 bases at J, with 10 bases between the two ends. The CDR3 has 14 amino acids. In DNA, the CDR3 is TGTGCCAGCAGCATCGGACACAACACCGGGGAGCTGTTTTTT. Translated: CASSIGHNTGELFF.

Of note for this clonotype: One junction end does not reproduce the germline sequence, and a read error may be involved. This chain uses TRBV7-7 with TRBJ2-2, with D tentatively TRBD1 (6 bases). The germline gives CDR1 SSHAT, CDR2 FNYEAQ (reference sequence). The CDR3 spans 12 residues. This CDR3 is CASRGDTGELFF. DNA of the CDR3: TGTGCTAGCAGGGGAGACACCGGGGAGCTGTTTTTT.

J is TRBJ1-6 and V is TRBV6-1; the D gene is possibly TRBD1 (5 bases). This CDR3 contains 12 residues. V lost 10 bases to trimming and J lost 12 bases, with 16 bases between them. Per germline, CDR1 MNHNS and CDR2 SASEGT. The CDR3 sequence: CATYLRGKPLHF. As DNA, the CDR3 is TGTGCCACCTACCTACGGGGGAAACCCCTCCACTTT.